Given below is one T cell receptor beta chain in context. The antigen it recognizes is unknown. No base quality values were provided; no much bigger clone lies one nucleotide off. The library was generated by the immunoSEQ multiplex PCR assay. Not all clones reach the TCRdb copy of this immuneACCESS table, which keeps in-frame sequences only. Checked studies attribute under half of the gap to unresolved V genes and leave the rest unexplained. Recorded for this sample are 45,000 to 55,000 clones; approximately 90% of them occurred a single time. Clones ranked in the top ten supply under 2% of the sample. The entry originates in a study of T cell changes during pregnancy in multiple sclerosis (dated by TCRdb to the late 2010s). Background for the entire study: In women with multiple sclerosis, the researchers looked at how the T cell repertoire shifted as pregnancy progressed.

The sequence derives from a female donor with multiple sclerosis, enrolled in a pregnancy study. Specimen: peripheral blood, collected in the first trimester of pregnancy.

The sequence in DNA is TGCGCCAGCAGCCAAGAACGAGCGGGGGGTCTCGGAGATACGCAGTATTTT. Translated, it reads CASSQERAGGLGDTQYF. This sequence uses TRBV4-3 and TRBJ2-3; 9 of the junction bases match TRBD2. The CDR3 measures 17 amino acids from cysteine to phenylalanine. CDR3 DNA is the only sequence kept; it has 51 bases, read in frame from the first base. For this chain, trimming is 0 bases at the V end and 5 bases at the J end, and the number of junction bases without a gene match is 9. Based on the germline V gene, the CDR1 and CDR2 sequences are LGHNA and YSLEER.